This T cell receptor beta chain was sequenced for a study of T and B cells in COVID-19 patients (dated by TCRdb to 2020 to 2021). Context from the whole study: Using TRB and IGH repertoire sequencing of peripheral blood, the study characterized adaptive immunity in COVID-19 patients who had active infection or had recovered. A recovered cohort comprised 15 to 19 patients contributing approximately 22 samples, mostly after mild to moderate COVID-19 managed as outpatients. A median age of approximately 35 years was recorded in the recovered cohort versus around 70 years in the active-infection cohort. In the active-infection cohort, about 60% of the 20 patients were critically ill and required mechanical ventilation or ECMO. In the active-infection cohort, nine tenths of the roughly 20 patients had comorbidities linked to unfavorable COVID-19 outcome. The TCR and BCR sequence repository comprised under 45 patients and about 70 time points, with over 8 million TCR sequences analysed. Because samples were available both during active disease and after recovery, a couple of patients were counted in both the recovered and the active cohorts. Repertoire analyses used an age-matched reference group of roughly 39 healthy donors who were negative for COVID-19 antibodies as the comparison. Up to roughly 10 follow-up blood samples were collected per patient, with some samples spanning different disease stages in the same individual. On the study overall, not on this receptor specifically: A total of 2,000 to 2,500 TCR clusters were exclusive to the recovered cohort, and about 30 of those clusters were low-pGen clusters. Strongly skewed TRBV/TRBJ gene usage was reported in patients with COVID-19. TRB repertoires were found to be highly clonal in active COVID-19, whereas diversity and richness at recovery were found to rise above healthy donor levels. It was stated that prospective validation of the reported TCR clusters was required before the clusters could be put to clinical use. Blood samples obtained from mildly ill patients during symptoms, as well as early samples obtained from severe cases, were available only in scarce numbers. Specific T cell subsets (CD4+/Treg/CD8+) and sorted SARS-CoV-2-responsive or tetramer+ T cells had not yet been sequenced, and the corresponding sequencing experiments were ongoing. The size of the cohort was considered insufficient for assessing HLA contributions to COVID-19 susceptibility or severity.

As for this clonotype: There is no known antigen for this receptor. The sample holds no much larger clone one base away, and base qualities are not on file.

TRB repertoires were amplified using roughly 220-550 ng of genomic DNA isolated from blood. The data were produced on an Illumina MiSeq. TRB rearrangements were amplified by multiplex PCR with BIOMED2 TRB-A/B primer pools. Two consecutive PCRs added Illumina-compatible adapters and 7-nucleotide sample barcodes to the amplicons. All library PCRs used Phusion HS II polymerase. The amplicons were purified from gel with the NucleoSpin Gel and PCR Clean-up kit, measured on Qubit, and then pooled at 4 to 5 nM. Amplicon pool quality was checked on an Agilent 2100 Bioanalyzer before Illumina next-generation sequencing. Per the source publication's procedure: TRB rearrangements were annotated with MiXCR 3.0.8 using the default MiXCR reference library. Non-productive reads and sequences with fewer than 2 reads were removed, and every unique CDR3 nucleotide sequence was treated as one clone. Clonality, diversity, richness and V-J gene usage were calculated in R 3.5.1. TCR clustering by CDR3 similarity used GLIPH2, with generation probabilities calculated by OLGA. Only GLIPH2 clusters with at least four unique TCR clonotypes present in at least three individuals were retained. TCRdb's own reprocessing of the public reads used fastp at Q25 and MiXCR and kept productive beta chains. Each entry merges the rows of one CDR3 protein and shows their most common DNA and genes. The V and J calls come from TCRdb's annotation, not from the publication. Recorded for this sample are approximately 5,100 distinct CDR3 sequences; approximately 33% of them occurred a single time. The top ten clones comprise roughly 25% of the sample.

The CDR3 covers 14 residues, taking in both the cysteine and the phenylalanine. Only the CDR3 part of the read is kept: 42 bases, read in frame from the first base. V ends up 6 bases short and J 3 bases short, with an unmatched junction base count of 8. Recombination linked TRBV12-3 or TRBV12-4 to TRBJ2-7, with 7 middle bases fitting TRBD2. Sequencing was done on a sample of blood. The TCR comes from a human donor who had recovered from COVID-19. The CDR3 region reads CASRSTGGDYEQYF. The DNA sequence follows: TGTGCCAGCAGATCCACTGGGGGGGACTACGAGCAGTACTTC.